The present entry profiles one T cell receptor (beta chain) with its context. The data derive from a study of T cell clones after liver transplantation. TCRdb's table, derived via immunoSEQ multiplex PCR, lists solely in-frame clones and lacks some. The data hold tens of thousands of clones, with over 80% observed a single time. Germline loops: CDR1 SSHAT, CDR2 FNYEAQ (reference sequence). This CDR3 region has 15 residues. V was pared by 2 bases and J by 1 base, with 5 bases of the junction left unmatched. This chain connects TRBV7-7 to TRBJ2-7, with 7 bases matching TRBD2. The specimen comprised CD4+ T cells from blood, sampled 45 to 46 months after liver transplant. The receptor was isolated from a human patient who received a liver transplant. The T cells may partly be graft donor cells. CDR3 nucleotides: TGTGCCAGCAGCTTACACCGGGGGGAATCCTACGAGCAGTACTTC. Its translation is CASSLHRGESYEQYF.